This T cell receptor (beta chain) is from a study of T cells in tuberculosis. Study findings and constraints: Some low-affinity tetramer-binding T cells may be absent from this sample.

Cells were sorted from thawed PBMC rested overnight and stained with GMM-loaded CD1B tetramer, viability dye and anti-CD3. CD1B tetramers were loaded with Rhodococcus equi-derived C32 glucose monomycolate. Each donor contributed some 100,000 sorted tetramer-negative cells. The table lists this clone with a count of one. Only in-frame clones appear in the TCRdb table, and some are missing; sequencing was by immunoSEQ multiplex PCR. This table holds about 54,000 clones, roughly 87% found once. Trimming left V 6 bases short and J 4 bases short, with 15 bases between. CDR3 length: 14 residues. The germline gives CDR1 MDHEN, CDR2 SYDVKM.

What was sequenced was CD1b-GMM tetramer-negative cells sorted from PBMCs. The chain is built from TRBV28 and TRBJ1-2; D may be TRBD1 (6 bases). This receptor was taken from an adult woman with latent tuberculosis. The chain's CDR3 is CASRPTGILYGYTF. DNA of the CDR3: TGTGCCAGCAGGCCTACAGGGATCCTCTATGGCTACACCTTC.